The clone carrying this T cell receptor (beta chain) was recorded at least ten times. This specimen comes from a study of T cells in Graves' hyperthyroidism and ophthalmopathy. The CDR3 consists of 14 residues. In germline, CDR1 is SGHRS, CDR2 YFSETQ. Trimming took 0 bases from V and 8 from J; bases not matched to a gene: 5. TCR beta CDR3 regions were amplified from RNA transcripts. TCR CDR3 underwent first-round RT-PCR with the HTBI primer set. TCRdb fed the multiplex PCR reads into MiXCR, producing one record per CDR3 protein. The sample consists of about 500,000 distinct CDR3 sequences, approximately 16% of them appearing once.

The material sequenced was blood. This receptor was identified in a woman aged 25-40 years with Graves' ophthalmopathy. This sequence joins TRBV5-1 and TRBJ2-1, with 7 bases aligning to TRBD1. CDR3 nucleotides: TGCGCCAGCAGCTTGGGTACAGGGGCCCATGAGCAGTTCTTC. Amino acid sequence: CASSLGTGAHEQFF.